Described below is a single TCR beta chain sequence and its context. The V and J ends lost 4 bases and 4 bases, in that order; junction bases with no gene match: 6. The germline gives CDR1 SGDLS, CDR2 YYNGEE. The CDR3 spans 14 residues. These data originate in a study of blood T cell repertoires in COVID-19. Study context: The origin of the acute and convalescent COVID-19 samples was the United States, Italy and Spain. The cDNA or gDNA used as material had been derived from T cells, B-cell-depleted T cells, or PBMCs.

Authors' methods: From reference gene primer amplification, estimates of nucleated cell counts were derived. Assay: immunoSEQ multiplex PCR; the TCRdb copy retains only in-frame clones and omits some. Clone size and V and J calls were adopted from that table, with D and trimming inferred from the DNA. Among about 190,000 clones listed, 85% to 90% were seen once. Material for sequencing was peripheral blood. This rearrangement joins TRBV9 to TRBJ2-3; TRBD2 aligns across 7 bases. This TCR was sampled from a man in his forties or fifties with acute or convalescent COVID-19. The CDR3 loop is CASSSGGGADTQYF. DNA for the CDR3: TGTGCCAGCAGCTCGGGGGGAGGAGCAGATACGCAGTATTTT.